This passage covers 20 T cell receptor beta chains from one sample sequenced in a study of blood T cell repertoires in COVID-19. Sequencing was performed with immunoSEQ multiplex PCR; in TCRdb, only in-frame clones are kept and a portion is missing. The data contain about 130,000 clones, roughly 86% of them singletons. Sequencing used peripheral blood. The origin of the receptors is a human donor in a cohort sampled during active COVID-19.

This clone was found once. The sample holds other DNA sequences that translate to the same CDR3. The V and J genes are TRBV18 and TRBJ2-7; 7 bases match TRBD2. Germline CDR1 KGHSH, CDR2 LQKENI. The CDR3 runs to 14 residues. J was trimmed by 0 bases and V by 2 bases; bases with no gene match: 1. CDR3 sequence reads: CASSPREGSYEQYF. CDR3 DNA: TGTGCCAGCTCACCAAGGGAGGGCTCCTACGAGCAGTACTTC. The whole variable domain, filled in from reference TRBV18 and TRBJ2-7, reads NAGVMQNPRHLVRRRGQEARLRCSPMKGHSHVYWYRQLPEEGLKFMVYLQKENIIDESGMPKERFSAEFPKEGPSILRIQQVVRGDSAAYFCASSPREGSYEQYFGPGTRLTVT.

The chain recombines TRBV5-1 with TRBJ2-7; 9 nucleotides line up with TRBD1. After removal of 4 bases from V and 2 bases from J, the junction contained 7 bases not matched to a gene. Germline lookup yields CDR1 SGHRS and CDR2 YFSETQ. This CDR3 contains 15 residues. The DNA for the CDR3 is TGCGCCAGCAGCCATGGACAGGGGTTAACCTACGAGCAGTACTTC. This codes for CASSHGQGLTYEQYF.

The CDR3 spells CASSKLAGGDQETQYF. CDR3 bases: TGTGCCAGCAGCAAATTAGCGGGAGGGGATCAAGAGACCCAGTACTTC. The rearrangement uses TRBV13 and TRBJ2-5, with 11 bases matching TRBD2. V lost 5 bases to trimming and J lost 2 bases; unmatched junction nucleotides: 7. This CDR3 region has 16 residues. CDR1 and CDR2 from the germline V gene are PRHDT and FYEKMQ (reference sequence). Combining the CDR3 with reference TRBV13 and TRBJ2-5 gives the whole variable domain AAGVIQSPRHLIKEKRETATLKCYPIPRHDTVYWYQQGPGQDPQFLISFYEKMQSDKGSIPDRFSAQQFSDYHSELNMSSLELGDSALYFCASSKLAGGDQETQYFGPGTRLLVL.

The CDR3 region has the DNA TGTGCCAGCAGTGGAGCGGGAGAAGCAGATACGCAGTATTTT. Encoded protein: CASSGAGEADTQYF. This rearrangement joins TRBV6-1 to TRBJ2-3; 8 bases align to TRBD2. The germline V gene has CDR1 MNHNS and CDR2 SASEGT. This CDR3 comprises 14 residues. Trimming took 4 bases from V and 4 from J; bases not matched to a gene: 4.

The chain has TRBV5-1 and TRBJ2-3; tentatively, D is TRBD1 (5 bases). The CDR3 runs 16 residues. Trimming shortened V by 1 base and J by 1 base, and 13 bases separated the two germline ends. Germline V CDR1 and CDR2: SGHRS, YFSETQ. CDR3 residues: CASSLFQGYGTDTQYF. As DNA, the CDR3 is TGCGCCAGCAGCTTGTTCCAGGGTTATGGCACAGATACGCAGTATTTT.

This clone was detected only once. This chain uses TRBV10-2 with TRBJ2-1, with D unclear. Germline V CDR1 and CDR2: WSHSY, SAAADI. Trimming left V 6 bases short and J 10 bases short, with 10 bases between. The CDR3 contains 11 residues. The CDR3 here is CASSRNVEQFF. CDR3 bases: TGCGCCAGCAGCAGAAACGTAGAGCAGTTCTTC.

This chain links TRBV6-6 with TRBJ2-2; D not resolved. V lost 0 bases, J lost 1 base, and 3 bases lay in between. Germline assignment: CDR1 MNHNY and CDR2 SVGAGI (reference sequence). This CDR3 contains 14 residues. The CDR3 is CASSYSRNTGELFF. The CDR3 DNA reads TGTGCCAGCAGTTACTCCAGGAACACCGGGGAGCTGTTTTTT.

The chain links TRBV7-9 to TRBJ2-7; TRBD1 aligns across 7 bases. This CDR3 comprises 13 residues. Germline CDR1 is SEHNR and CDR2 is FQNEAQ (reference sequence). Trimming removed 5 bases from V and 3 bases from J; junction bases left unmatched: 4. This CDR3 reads CASSRGTVYEQYF. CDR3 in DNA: TGTGCCAGCAGCAGAGGGACAGTCTACGAGCAGTACTTC.

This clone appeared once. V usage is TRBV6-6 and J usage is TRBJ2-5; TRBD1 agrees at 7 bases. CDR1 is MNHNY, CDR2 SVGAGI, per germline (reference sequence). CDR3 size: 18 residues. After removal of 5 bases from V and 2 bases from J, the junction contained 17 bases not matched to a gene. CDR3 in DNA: TGTGCCAGCAGTCCCACCCCCGACCGGGACAGTATTCAAGAGACCCAGTACTTC. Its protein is CASSPTPDRDSIQETQYF.

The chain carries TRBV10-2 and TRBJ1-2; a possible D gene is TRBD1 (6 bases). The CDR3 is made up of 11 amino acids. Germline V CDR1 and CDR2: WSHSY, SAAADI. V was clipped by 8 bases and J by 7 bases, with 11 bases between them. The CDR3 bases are TGCGCCAGCCACAGGGAGGGTGGCTACACCTTC. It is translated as CASHREGGYTF.

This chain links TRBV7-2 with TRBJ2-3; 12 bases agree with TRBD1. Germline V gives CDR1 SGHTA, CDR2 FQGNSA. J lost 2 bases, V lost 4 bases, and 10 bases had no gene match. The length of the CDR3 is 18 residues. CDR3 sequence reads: CASSWQAVGQGATDTQYF. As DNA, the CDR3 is TGTGCCAGCAGCTGGCAGGCCGTGGGACAGGGGGCCACAGATACGCAGTATTTT.

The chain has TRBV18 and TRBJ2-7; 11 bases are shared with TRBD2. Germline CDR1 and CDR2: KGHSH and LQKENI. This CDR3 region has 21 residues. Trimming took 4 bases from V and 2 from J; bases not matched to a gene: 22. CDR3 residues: CASSLSTAGTSGSRPTYEQYF. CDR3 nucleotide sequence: TGTGCCAGCTCACTCTCCACCGCCGGGACTAGCGGATCCCGTCCTACCTACGAGCAGTACTTC.

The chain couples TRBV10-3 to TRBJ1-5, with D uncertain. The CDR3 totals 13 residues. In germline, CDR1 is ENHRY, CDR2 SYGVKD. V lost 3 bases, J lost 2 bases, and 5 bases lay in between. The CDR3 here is CAISEAGNQPQHF. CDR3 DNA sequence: TGTGCCATCAGTGAAGCCGGCAATCAGCCCCAGCATTTT.

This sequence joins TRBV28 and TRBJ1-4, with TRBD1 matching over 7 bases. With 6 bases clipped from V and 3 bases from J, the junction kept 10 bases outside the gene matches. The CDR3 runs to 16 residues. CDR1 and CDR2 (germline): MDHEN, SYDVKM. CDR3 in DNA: TGTGCCAGCAGAACCGCCTACAGGGGCCCTAATGAAAAACTGTTTTTT. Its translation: CASRTAYRGPNEKLFF.

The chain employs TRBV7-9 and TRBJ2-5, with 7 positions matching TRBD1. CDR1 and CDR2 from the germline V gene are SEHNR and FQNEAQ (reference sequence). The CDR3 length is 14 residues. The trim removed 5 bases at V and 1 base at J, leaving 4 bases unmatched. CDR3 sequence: CASSQGTAQETQYF. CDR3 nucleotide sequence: TGTGCCAGCAGCCAGGGGACAGCCCAAGAGACCCAGTACTTC. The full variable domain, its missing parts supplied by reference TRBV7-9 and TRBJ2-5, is DTGVSQNPRHKITKRGQNVTFRCDPISEHNRLYWYRQTLGQGPEFLTYFQNEAQLEKSRLLSDRFSAERPKGSFSTLEIQRTEQGDSAMYLCASSQGTAQETQYFGPGTRLLVL.

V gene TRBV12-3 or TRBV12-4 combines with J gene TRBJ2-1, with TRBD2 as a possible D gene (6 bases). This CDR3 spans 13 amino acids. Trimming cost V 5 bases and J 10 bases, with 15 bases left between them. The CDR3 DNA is TGTGCCAGCAGTACCCTAACTAGCTTAGAGCAGTTCTTC. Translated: CASSTLTSLEQFF.

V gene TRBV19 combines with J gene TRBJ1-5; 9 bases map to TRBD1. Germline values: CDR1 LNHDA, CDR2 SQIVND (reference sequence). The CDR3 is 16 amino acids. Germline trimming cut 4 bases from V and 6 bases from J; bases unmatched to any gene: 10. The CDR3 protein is CASSTHTGGSGQPQHF. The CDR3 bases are TGTGCCAGTAGTACCCATACAGGGGGCTCTGGTCAGCCCCAGCATTTT. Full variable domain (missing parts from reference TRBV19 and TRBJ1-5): DGGITQSPKYLFRKEGQNVTLSCEQNLNHDAMYWYRQDPGQGLRLIYYSQIVNDFQKGDIAEGYSVSREKKESFPLTVTSAQKNPTAFYLCASSTHTGGSGQPQHFGDGTRLSIL.

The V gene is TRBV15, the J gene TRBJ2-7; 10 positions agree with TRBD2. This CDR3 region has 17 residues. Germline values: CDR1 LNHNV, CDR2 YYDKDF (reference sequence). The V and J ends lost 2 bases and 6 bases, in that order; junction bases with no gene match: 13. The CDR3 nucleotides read TGTGCCACCAGCAGATATATTGGTGATGGACTAGCGGCCGAGCAGTACTTC. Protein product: CATSRYIGDGLAAEQYF.

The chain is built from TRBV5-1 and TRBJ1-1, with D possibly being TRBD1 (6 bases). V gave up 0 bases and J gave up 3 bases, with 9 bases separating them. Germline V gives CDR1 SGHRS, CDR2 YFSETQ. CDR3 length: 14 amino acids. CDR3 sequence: CASSLATGYTEAFF. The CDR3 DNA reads TGCGCCAGCAGCTTGGCCACAGGGTACACTGAAGCTTTCTTT.

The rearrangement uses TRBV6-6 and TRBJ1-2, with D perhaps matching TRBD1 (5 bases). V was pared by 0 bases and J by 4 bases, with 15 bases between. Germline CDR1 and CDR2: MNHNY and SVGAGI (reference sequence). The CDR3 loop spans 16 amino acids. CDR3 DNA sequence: TGTGCCAGCAGTTACTCGAGTAATGGGGGGACCTATGGCTACACCTTC. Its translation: CASSYSSNGGTYGYTF.